The sequence of this T cell receptor (beta chain) was determined in a study of cytomegalovirus exposure and HLA in healthy donors. Broader study findings: In a later analysis, TCR beta V- and J-gene trimming showed a link to a missense DCLRE1C variant. The majority of CMV-associated TCR beta chains were reported as apparently HLA-restricted in a later analysis. Excluded: some indistinguishable V segments such as TRBV6-2 and TRBV6-3.

PCR amplification relied on 60 Vbeta primers (plus 13 Jbeta primers). The repertoire was sequenced with immunoSEQ multiplex PCR; TCRdb's copy has only in-frame clones and lacks some. The sample has 150,000 or so clones, about 76% seen once. Healthy bone marrow donors made up the cohort. Worth noting for this clone: Its antigen is unknown.

The CDR3 consists of 14 residues. Germline V gene lookup returns CDR1 ENHRY and CDR2 SYGVKD. V gave up 4 bases and J gave up 0 bases; unmatched junction bases: 0. Material for sequencing was PBMCs. The rearrangement links TRBV10-3 to TRBJ1-3; 7 nucleotides line up with TRBD1. This clonotype was sampled from a man younger than 40 in good health and CMV-seropositive. The CDR3 DNA reads as TGTGCCATCAGTGGGGACAGCTCTGGAAACACCATATATTTT. Translating gives CAISGDSSGNTIYF.